A single sample is the source of the 11 T cell receptor beta chains below, sequenced in a study of cytomegalovirus exposure and HLA in healthy donors. The study ran its PCR with 60 Vbeta and 13 Jbeta primers. The assay was immunoSEQ multiplex PCR, and TCRdb's table has in-frame clones only and misses some. The sample consists of 100,000 to 120,000 clones, approximately 78% of them appearing once. Sequenced: PBMCs. Every receptor here comes from a young woman in good health and CMV-seronegative.

This chain uses TRBV15 with TRBJ1-1; D might be TRBD1 (6 bases). The CDR3 contains 15 residues. Trimming removed 1 base at V and 6 bases at J, with 15 bases between. In germline, CDR1 is LNHNV, CDR2 YYDKDF (reference sequence). The CDR3 sequence is CATSRGRGGGAEAFF. The CDR3 bases are TGTGCCACCAGCAGAGGGAGGGGGGGAGGGGCTGAAGCTTTCTTT.

The chain employs TRBV5-1 and TRBJ2-2; the D gene is possibly TRBD2 (7 bases). The V gene lost 4 bases and the J gene lost 6 bases, with 19 bases spanning the gap. CDR3 length: 16 residues. From germline, CDR1 is SGHRS and CDR2 YFSETQ. CDR3 in amino acids: CASSVPAWGGPGELFF. The CDR3, as DNA: TGCGCCAGCAGCGTGCCCGCATGGGGGGGGCCCGGGGAGCTGTTTTTT.

In DNA, the CDR3 is TGTGCCATCAGTGATTCAGGGGGCGCTTCCAAAAACATTCAGTACTTC. This sequence encodes CAISDSGGASKNIQYF. V is TRBV10-3 and J is TRBJ2-4; 8 bases are a match to TRBD1. The germline CDR1 and CDR2 sequences are ENHRY and SYGVKD. CDR3 length equals 16 residues. V gave up 3 bases and J gave up 2 bases; unmatched junction bases: 6.

This clone turned up a few times. The chain joins TRBV9 to TRBJ2-7; 13 bases are shared with TRBD2. The CDR3 sequence is 15 residues long. V was pared by 4 bases and J by 1 base, with 2 bases of the junction left unmatched. Germline V gene sequence: CDR1 SGDLS, CDR2 YYNGEE. The CDR3 sequence: CASSPLAGGSYEQYF. The CDR3 nucleotides are TGTGCCAGCAGCCCACTAGCGGGAGGGTCCTACGAGCAGTACTTC.

This chain connects TRBV9 to TRBJ2-2, with a possible D match to TRBD2 (5 bases). This CDR3 contains 15 residues. Trimming took 0 bases from V and 8 from J, leaving 14 bases between them. Germline CDR1 and CDR2: SGDLS and YYNGEE. As DNA, the CDR3 is TGTGCCAGCAGCGTAGAATTACGGGGTACGGGGGAGCTGTTTTTT. Encoded protein: CASSVELRGTGELFF.

The rearrangement joins TRBV29-1 to TRBJ2-5, with D perhaps matching TRBD2 (6 bases). V gave up 0 bases and J gave up 0 bases, with 11 bases separating them. The CDR3 loop spans 15 amino acids. Germline V gene data show CDR1 as SQVTM and CDR2 as ANQGSEA. Here the CDR3 reads CSVEDGGRYQETQYF. In DNA, the CDR3 is TGCAGCGTTGAAGACGGGGGTCGATACCAAGAGACCCAGTACTTC.

The V and J genes are TRBV5-6 and TRBJ2-7; 7 bases align to TRBD1. The CDR3 is 13 amino acids. J was trimmed by 4 bases and V by 5 bases; bases with no gene match: 6. The germline V gene encodes CDR1 SGHDT and CDR2 YYEEEE. The DNA for the CDR3 is TGTGCCAGCAGAGAGGGACAGTCGTACGAGCAGTACTTC. It codes for CASREGQSYEQYF.

V gene TRBV28 combines with J gene TRBJ1-2; 11 bases are a match to TRBD1. Losses at the gene ends were 5 bases for V and 2 bases for J; bases not matched to a gene: 7. Looked up from germline, CDR1 is MDHEN and CDR2 is SYDVKM. This CDR3 region has 16 residues. The CDR3 sequence is CASSPRGQGANYGYTF. The DNA of the CDR3 is TGTGCCAGCAGTCCCCGCGGACAGGGGGCGAACTATGGCTACACCTTC.

V and J are TRBV28 and TRBJ1-5; 8 nucleotides agree with TRBD1. V was clipped by 2 bases and J by 0 bases; unmatched bases: 6. This CDR3 has 17 residues. The germline V gene encodes CDR1 MDHEN and CDR2 SYDVKM. As DNA, the CDR3 is TGTGCCAGCAGTTTACCCGGGACAGGTCTTAGCAATCAGCCCCAGCATTTT. It is translated as CASSLPGTGLSNQPQHF.

The table lists this clone with a few counts. V usage is TRBV4-3 and J usage is TRBJ2-7, with D perhaps matching TRBD2 (5 bases). V was pared by 0 bases and J by 8 bases, with 8 bases between. Looked up from germline, CDR1 is LGHNA and CDR2 is YSLEER. The length of the CDR3 is 12 residues. For the CDR3, the DNA is TGCGCCAGCAGCCAAGATCCGGGGAAGCAGTACTTC. As protein: CASSQDPGKQYF.

This clone occurred a few times. The V gene is TRBV6-5, the J gene TRBJ2-1; 10 bases are a match to TRBD1. The CDR3 covers 15 residues. Germline CDR1 reads MNHEY; CDR2 reads SVGAGI. V trimming: 6 bases; J trimming: 7 bases; junction bases outside the gene matches: 9. As DNA, the CDR3 is TGTGCCAGCAGGTCGCCGGGACAGGGGAGAAATGAGCAGTTCTTC. Its translation: CASRSPGQGRNEQFF.